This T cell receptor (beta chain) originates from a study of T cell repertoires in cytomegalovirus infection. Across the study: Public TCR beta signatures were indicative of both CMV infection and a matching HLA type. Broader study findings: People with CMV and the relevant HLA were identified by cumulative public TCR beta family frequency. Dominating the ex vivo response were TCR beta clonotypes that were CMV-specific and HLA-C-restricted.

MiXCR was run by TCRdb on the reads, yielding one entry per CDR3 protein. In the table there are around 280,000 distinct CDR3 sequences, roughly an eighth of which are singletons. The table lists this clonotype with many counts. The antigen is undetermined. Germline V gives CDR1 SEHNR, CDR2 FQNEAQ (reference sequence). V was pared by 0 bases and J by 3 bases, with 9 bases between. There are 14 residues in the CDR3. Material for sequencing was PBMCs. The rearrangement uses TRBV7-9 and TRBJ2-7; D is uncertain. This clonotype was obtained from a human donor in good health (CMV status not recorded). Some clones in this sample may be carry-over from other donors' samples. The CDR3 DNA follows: TGTGCCAGCAGCTTAGCGAGTGTCGGCTACGAGCAGTACTTC. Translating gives CASSLASVGYEQYF.